This T cell receptor (beta chain) was documented in a study of T cell responses to AZD1222 COVID-19 vaccine. Broader study findings: In a largely white British group with more females than males, clonal diversity was possibly underestimated. CD4 TCRs linked to vaccination spanned spike, dominating at 160-218 and 743-854. Two AZD1222 administrations were followed by greater Spike-specific TCR breadth and depth.

On this clone: The antigen remains unidentified.

Germline lookup yields CDR1 MNHEY and CDR2 SVGAGI. This CDR3 is 14 amino acids long. V dropped 7 bases and J dropped 4 bases, with 16 bases sitting between them. Here immunoSEQ multiplex PCR was the method, and the copy in TCRdb shows in-frame clones only, minus some. The sample lists roughly 100,000 clones, 93% seen once, with around 4.7% in the top ten. The sample here was peripheral blood, taken on day 0 of AZD1222 vaccination. The receptor was derived from an adult in good health. This chain links TRBV6-5 with TRBJ1-1; the D gene is possibly TRBD1 (5 bases). CDR3 protein: CASNRGSQGTEAFF. The CDR3 DNA reads TGTGCCAGCAATCGGGGCAGTCAAGGCACTGAAGCTTTCTTT.